The rows below give T cell receptor beta chains drawn from one sample of a study of T cells in Graves' hyperthyroidism and ophthalmopathy. TCRdb analysed the multiplex PCR reads with MiXCR anew, one entry per CDR3 protein. The sample has over 450,000 distinct CDR3 sequences, about 15% seen once. What was sequenced was blood. These receptors originate from a woman under 30 with Graves' hyperthyroidism. Both conserved end residues are part of each CDR3. A D gene is named only where the DNA matches it firmly. Clone size is stated in some rows and not others, as once, few, many or a class when expanded.

abundance: -
j_gene: TRBJ2-2
d_gene: -
v_gene: TRBV20-1
CDR3aa: CSAAGTMNTGELFF
CDR3nt: TGCAGTGCGGCCGGGACGATGAACACCGGGGAGCTGTTTTTT

abundance: many
j_gene: TRBJ1-1
d_gene: -
v_gene: TRBV11-2
CDR3aa: CASSLEAALMNTEAFF
CDR3nt: TGTGCCAGCAGCTTAGAGGCAGCGCTCATGAACACTGAAGCTTTCTTT

abundance: few
j_gene: TRBJ2-3
d_gene: -
v_gene: TRBV27
CDR3aa: CASSEKSGTSILYTQYF
CDR3nt: TGTGCCAGCAGTGAAAAGTCCGGGACTTCCATCTTGTATACGCAGTATTTT

abundance: -
j_gene: TRBJ2-1
d_gene: TRBD2
v_gene: TRBV30
CDR3aa: CAWSVRTSGGDEQFF
CDR3nt: TGTGCCTGGAGTGTAAGGACTAGCGGAGGGGATGAGCAGTTCTTC

abundance: -
j_gene: TRBJ1-5
d_gene: -
v_gene: TRBV7-9
CDR3aa: CASSYVDSNQPQHF
CDR3nt: TGTGCCAGCAGCTACGTCGATAGCAATCAGCCCCAGCATTTT

abundance: -
j_gene: TRBJ2-7
d_gene: -
v_gene: TRBV11-2
CDR3aa: CASSFRAAGGTYEQYF
CDR3nt: TGTGCCAGCAGCTTTAGGGCGGCGGGTGGGACCTACGAGCAGTACTTC

abundance: -
j_gene: TRBJ2-3
d_gene: TRBD2
v_gene: TRBV9
CDR3aa: CASSVDLAGFTDTQYF
CDR3nt: TGTGCCAGCAGCGTAGATCTAGCGGGATTCACAGATACGCAGTATTTT

abundance: -
j_gene: TRBJ2-1
d_gene: -
v_gene: TRBV20-1
CDR3aa: CSASKILLSCNEQFF
CDR3nt: TGCAGTGCTAGTAAGATCCTATTATCCTGCAATGAGCAGTTCTTC

abundance: many
j_gene: TRBJ2-1
d_gene: TRBD2
v_gene: TRBV19
CDR3aa: CASTITRGSRDNEQFF
CDR3nt: TGTGCCAGTACCATTACCCGCGGGAGTAGGGACAATGAGCAGTTCTTC

abundance: many
j_gene: TRBJ1-3
d_gene: -
v_gene: TRBV18
CDR3aa: CASSPYRQSGNTIYF
CDR3nt: TGTGCCAGCTCACCATACAGACAATCTGGAAACACCATATATTTT

abundance: many
j_gene: TRBJ2-3
d_gene: TRBD1
v_gene: TRBV5-1
CDR3aa: CASSLGTGDTDTQYF
CDR3nt: TGCGCCAGCAGCTTGGGGACAGGGGACACAGATACGCAGTATTTT

abundance: -
j_gene: TRBJ2-1
d_gene: -
v_gene: TRBV5-1
CDR3aa: CASSLVVPGAGVSNEQFF
CDR3nt: TGCGCCAGCAGCTTGGTTGTCCCAGGGGCAGGGGTTTCCAATGAGCAGTTCTTC

abundance: many
j_gene: TRBJ1-2
d_gene: -
v_gene: TRBV30
CDR3aa: CAWSDHSSGGYGYTF
CDR3nt: TGTGCCTGGAGTGATCACAGCTCCGGGGGGTATGGCTACACCTTC

abundance: -
j_gene: TRBJ2-1
d_gene: TRBD2
v_gene: TRBV12-3/TRBV12-4
CDR3aa: CASSPPTGGPFNEQFF
CDR3nt: TGTGCCAGCAGTCCCCCGACGGGAGGGCCTTTCAATGAGCAGTTCTTC

abundance: many
j_gene: TRBJ2-1
d_gene: -
v_gene: TRBV12-5
CDR3aa: CASALRGPIGEQFF
CDR3nt: TGTGCTAGTGCCCTGCGGGGGCCCATCGGTGAGCAGTTCTTC

abundance: few
j_gene: TRBJ1-2
d_gene: -
v_gene: TRBV9
CDR3aa: CASSVGTTENYGYTF
CDR3nt: TGTGCCAGCAGCGTAGGGACGACGGAGAACTATGGCTACACCTTC

abundance: -
j_gene: TRBJ2-7
d_gene: TRBD1
v_gene: TRBV18
CDR3aa: CASSPPGTVFYEQYF
CDR3nt: TGTGCCAGCTCACCCCCCGGGACAGTATTCTACGAGCAGTACTTC

abundance: few
j_gene: TRBJ1-2
d_gene: -
v_gene: TRBV20-1
CDR3aa: CSAREPGTLGYTF
CDR3nt: TGCAGTGCTAGAGAACCGGGGACTTTGGGCTACACCTTC

abundance: few
j_gene: TRBJ2-3
d_gene: TRBD2
v_gene: TRBV4-1
CDR3aa: CASSQGISGSSDTQYF
CDR3nt: TGCGCCAGCAGCCAAGGAATTAGCGGGAGTTCAGATACGCAGTATTTT

abundance: many
j_gene: TRBJ1-5
d_gene: -
v_gene: TRBV2
CDR3aa: CASSPMGVQPQHF
CDR3nt: TGTGCCAGCAGCCCAATGGGGGTTCAGCCCCAGCATTTT

abundance: -
j_gene: TRBJ1-1
d_gene: -
v_gene: TRBV29-1
CDR3aa: CSVYPLTNTEAFF
CDR3nt: TGCAGCGTTTATCCCTTGACGAACACTGAAGCTTTCTTT

abundance: many
j_gene: TRBJ2-3
d_gene: -
v_gene: TRBV2
CDR3aa: CASKFPATDTQYF
CDR3nt: TGTGCCAGCAAGTTTCCCGCGACAGATACGCAGTATTTT

abundance: -
j_gene: TRBJ2-7
d_gene: TRBD2
v_gene: TRBV6-5
CDR3aa: CASSYDAGGPYEQYF
CDR3nt: TGTGCCAGCAGTTACGACGCGGGAGGGCCCTACGAGCAGTACTTC

abundance: many
j_gene: TRBJ1-3
d_gene: -
v_gene: TRBV7-8
CDR3aa: CASSQNRGNTIYF
CDR3nt: TGTGCCAGCAGCCAGAACAGGGGAAACACCATATATTTT

abundance: many
j_gene: TRBJ2-1
d_gene: TRBD2
v_gene: TRBV13
CDR3aa: CASSPGAIAGYNEQFF
CDR3nt: TGTGCCAGCAGCCCAGGGGCGATAGCGGGATACAATGAGCAGTTCTTC

abundance: many
j_gene: TRBJ1-5
d_gene: TRBD1
v_gene: TRBV2
CDR3aa: CASRGTGWDQPQHF
CDR3nt: TGTGCCAGCAGGGGGACAGGGTGGGATCAGCCCCAGCATTTT

abundance: many
j_gene: TRBJ1-4
d_gene: -
v_gene: TRBV5-1
CDR3aa: CASSPGTENEKLFF
CDR3nt: TGCGCCAGCAGCCCCGGGACCGAGAATGAAAAACTGTTTTTT

abundance: many
j_gene: TRBJ2-2
d_gene: -
v_gene: TRBV11-2
CDR3aa: CASSPGGGGELFF
CDR3nt: TGTGCCAGCAGCCCAGGGGGGGGCGGGGAGCTGTTTTTT

abundance: few
j_gene: TRBJ1-2
d_gene: -
v_gene: TRBV7-3
CDR3aa: CASRRQDGANYGYTF
CDR3nt: TGTGCCAGCAGGCGCCAGGACGGAGCTAACTATGGCTACACCTTC

abundance: few
j_gene: TRBJ2-7
d_gene: -
v_gene: TRBV30
CDR3aa: CAWSRELDTGDEQYF
CDR3nt: TGTGCCTGGAGTCGTGAGCTGGATACGGGGGACGAGCAGTACTTC

abundance: few
j_gene: TRBJ2-6
d_gene: TRBD2
v_gene: TRBV7-3
CDR3aa: CASSLLELSGRSGANVLTF
CDR3nt: TGTGCCAGCAGCTTACTCGAGCTTAGCGGGAGATCTGGGGCCAACGTCCTGACTTTC

abundance: -
j_gene: TRBJ2-1
d_gene: TRBD2
v_gene: TRBV5-4
CDR3aa: CASSFPTSGRAYNEQFF
CDR3nt: TGTGCCAGCAGCTTTCCCACTAGCGGGAGGGCCTACAATGAGCAGTTCTTC

abundance: -
j_gene: TRBJ2-1
d_gene: -
v_gene: TRBV3-1
CDR3aa: CASSQDRPNEQFF
CDR3nt: TGTGCCAGCAGCCAAGATCGGCCTAATGAGCAGTTCTTC

abundance: -
j_gene: TRBJ2-1
d_gene: TRBD2
v_gene: TRBV19
CDR3aa: CASKSGDRNEQFF
CDR3nt: TGTGCCAGTAAGAGCGGGGACCGCAATGAGCAGTTCTTC

abundance: many
j_gene: TRBJ1-2
d_gene: -
v_gene: TRBV10-3
CDR3aa: CARGDGYTF
CDR3nt: TGTGCCAGGGGAGATGGCTACACCTTC

abundance: many
j_gene: TRBJ1-1
d_gene: -
v_gene: TRBV6-1
CDR3aa: CASSYWGDKNTEAFF
CDR3nt: TGTGCCAGCAGTTATTGGGGGGACAAGAACACTGAAGCTTTCTTT

abundance: few
j_gene: TRBJ1-5
d_gene: -
v_gene: TRBV20-1
CDR3aa: CSAREGNSNQPQHF
CDR3nt: TGCAGTGCTAGAGAAGGGAATAGCAATCAGCCCCAGCATTTT

abundance: many
j_gene: TRBJ1-1
d_gene: -
v_gene: TRBV13
CDR3aa: CASSPLMTGRTEAFF
CDR3nt: TGTGCCAGCAGCCCCCTAATGACAGGAAGGACTGAAGCTTTCTTT

abundance: -
j_gene: TRBJ1-1
d_gene: -
v_gene: TRBV27
CDR3aa: CASSRLSGVDEAFF
CDR3nt: TGTGCCAGCAGCCGCTTATCGGGGGTTGATGAAGCTTTCTTT

abundance: -
j_gene: TRBJ2-7
d_gene: TRBD2
v_gene: TRBV20-1
CDR3aa: CSAQGLAGPLEQYF
CDR3nt: TGCAGTGCCCAAGGACTAGCGGGACCCCTCGAGCAGTACTTC

abundance: few
j_gene: TRBJ2-3
d_gene: TRBD2
v_gene: TRBV10-3
CDR3aa: CATATSDSTDTQYF
CDR3nt: TGTGCCACCGCAACTAGCGACAGCACAGATACGCAGTATTTT

abundance: -
j_gene: TRBJ1-1
d_gene: -
v_gene: TRBV5-4
CDR3aa: CASSPGRGGVNTEAFF
CDR3nt: TGTGCCAGCAGCCCGGGCCGGGGCGGGGTGAACACTGAAGCTTTCTTT

abundance: -
j_gene: TRBJ2-5
d_gene: TRBD2
v_gene: TRBV9
CDR3aa: CASSVGGPEETQYF
CDR3nt: TGTGCCAGCAGCGTGGGAGGGCCCGAAGAGACCCAGTACTTC

abundance: many
j_gene: TRBJ1-1
d_gene: -
v_gene: TRBV27
CDR3aa: CASSLIRGVNTEAFF
CDR3nt: TGTGCCAGCAGTTTAATCAGGGGAGTGAACACTGAAGCTTTCTTT

abundance: many
j_gene: TRBJ2-2
d_gene: -
v_gene: TRBV12-3/TRBV12-4
CDR3aa: CASTPFVQNTGELFF
CDR3nt: TGTGCCAGCACTCCTTTCGTTCAGAACACCGGGGAGCTGTTTTTT

abundance: -
j_gene: TRBJ1-1
d_gene: -
v_gene: TRBV19
CDR3aa: CASSFRGGYTEAFF
CDR3nt: TGTGCCAGTAGTTTCCGGGGTGGGTACACTGAAGCTTTCTTT

abundance: few
j_gene: TRBJ2-1
d_gene: TRBD1
v_gene: TRBV5-1
CDR3aa: CASSLVFGDRDDEQFF
CDR3nt: TGCGCCAGCAGCTTGGTGTTCGGAGACAGGGACGATGAGCAGTTCTTC

abundance: many
j_gene: TRBJ2-1
d_gene: -
v_gene: TRBV2
CDR3aa: CASRGDYNEQFF
CDR3nt: TGTGCCAGCAGGGGGGACTACAATGAGCAGTTCTTC

abundance: many
j_gene: TRBJ2-5
d_gene: -
v_gene: TRBV7-9
CDR3aa: CASSPGTPWETQYF
CDR3nt: TGTGCCAGCAGCCCGGGTACCCCTTGGGAGACCCAGTACTTC

abundance: many
j_gene: TRBJ2-7
d_gene: -
v_gene: TRBV3-1
CDR3aa: CASSQAERVPRAYEQYF
CDR3nt: TGTGCCAGCAGCCAAGCCGAAAGGGTACCTAGGGCCTACGAGCAGTACTTC

abundance: -
j_gene: TRBJ1-4
d_gene: -
v_gene: TRBV5-1
CDR3aa: CASSITGQGNEKLFF
CDR3nt: TGCGCCAGCAGCATCACAGGGCAGGGTAATGAAAAACTGTTTTTT